This TCR beta chain originates from a study of T cell responses to AZD1222 COVID-19 vaccine. Sequencing was performed with immunoSEQ multiplex PCR; in TCRdb, only in-frame clones are kept and a portion is missing. The sample carries about 160,000 clones, 88% recorded once. V shed 0 bases and J 2 bases; nucleotides not matched to a gene: 1. CDR3 length: 15 residues. CDR1 is ENHRY, CDR2 SYGVKD, per germline. This chain connects TRBV10-3 to TRBJ2-7; the match to TRBD2 covers 10 bases. The input for sequencing was peripheral blood, taken on day 0 of AZD1222 vaccination. The receptor was isolated from an adult in good health. The CDR3 is CAISESLAGTYEQYF. CDR3 DNA: TGTGCCATCAGTGAGTCACTAGCGGGAACCTACGAGCAGTACTTC.